The sequence of this T cell receptor beta chain was determined in a study of blood T cell repertoires in COVID-19. Each recovered donor of Cohort 3 presented with two negative PCRs, clearance, or symptom resolution. The authors' processing: Amplified reference gene primers provided the basis for estimating nucleated cell counts. Sequencing was performed with immunoSEQ multiplex PCR; in TCRdb, only in-frame clones are kept and a portion is missing. For V, J and clone size, that table is used; D and trimming come from the DNA. The table records roughly 250,000 clones, approximately 85% of them present only once. Trimming removed 8 bases from V and 4 bases from J, with 6 bases in between. Germline CDR1 is MNHNS and CDR2 is SASEGT. The CDR3 runs 11 residues.

Material for sequencing was PBMCs or T cells enriched from blood (not recorded which). The chain recombines TRBV6-1 with TRBJ1-3; D remains unclear. This clonotype originated in a young woman who had recovered from COVID-19. CDR3 nucleotides: TGTGCCAGCCTGTTCGGAAACACCATATATTTT. It codes for CASLFGNTIYF.